The rows below give T cell receptor beta chains drawn from one sample of a study of glioma-infiltrating T cells after dendritic cell vaccination. Assay: immunoSEQ multiplex PCR; the TCRdb copy retains only in-frame clones and omits some. The table includes 60,000 to 70,000 clones, around 86% detected once. The starting material was blood, obtained before dendritic cell vaccination. All receptors derive from a human donor with glioblastoma. Both conserved end residues are trimmed from each CDR3.

14 | TRBJ2-3 | TRBV27 | ASSLMAGQGFGTQY
13 | TRBJ2-3 | TRBV6-5 | ASSYGTSFTDTQY
14 | TRBJ2-3 | TRBV4-1 | ASSLFSGGRTDTQY
17 | TRBJ2-7 | TRBV11-2 | ASSQGGLAGGRSSYEQY
11 | TRBJ1-1 | TRBV6-8 | ASRGLMNTEAF
13 | TRBJ1-1 | TRBV11-2 | ASSYPTGKITEAF
13 | TRBJ2-4 | TRBV11-2 | ASSRGSSAKNIQY
13 | TRBJ2-7 | TRBV5-1 | ASSLGTVSSYEQY
13 | TRBJ2-2 | TRBV11-3 | ASSLGGTSTGELF
14 | TRBJ2-7 | TRBV9 | ASSTGRWAGEREQY
12 | TRBJ2-7 | TRBV6-6 | ASRTQGLRPEQY
11 | TRBJ1-2 | TRBV11-2 | ASSRTDNYGYT
12 | TRBJ1-5 | TRBV19 | ASSIEGLGQPQH
12 | TRBJ2-3 | TRBV2 | ASSAGLAPDTQY
14 | TRBJ1-1 | TRBV7-6 | ASSLILDSLNTEAF
14 | TRBJ2-7 | TRBV5-4 | ASSPGLGGVSYEQY
13 | TRBJ1-6 | TRBV7-8 | ASSFRDNYNSPLH
11 | TRBJ2-5 | TRBV18 | ASSPGLQETQY
13 | TRBJ1-2 | TRBV28 | ASSDPRIGDYGYT
12 | TRBJ2-3 | TRBV5-5 | ASSFITRGDTQY
15 | TRBJ1-3 | TRBV5-1 | ASSIAGTGNSGNTIY
15 | TRBJ2-1 | TRBV18 | ASSPGLAGGPVNEQF
12 | TRBJ1-2 | TRBV15 | ATSTRTTGSGYT
12 | TRBJ1-4 | TRBV5-1 | ASSLGQGNEKLF
13 | TRBJ2-5 | TRBV6-5 | ASRGLAGGQETQY
12 | TRBJ2-7 | TRBV15 | ATSRDRGTYEQY
13 | TRBJ1-2 | TRBV6-5 | ASSYSFQGGYGYT
11 | TRBJ2-5 | TRBV5-1 | ASSSGNRETQY
13 | TRBJ2-7 | TRBV5-4 | ASSGAQGTSYEQY
12 | TRBJ1-2 | TRBV5-1 | ASSDRVGNYGYT
13 | TRBJ2-1 | TRBV5-1 | ASSLSGQGYNEQF
14 | TRBJ1-1 | TRBV6-1 | ASSELAGGYFTEAF
13 | TRBJ1-5 | TRBV28 | ASSAAGGSQKPQH
12 | TRBJ1-2 | TRBV7-9 | ASSLGGGYYGYT
11 | TRBJ2-1 | TRBV11-2 | ASSSGTPNEQF
11 | TRBJ1-1 | TRBV15 | ASSGQGATEAF
12 | TRBJ2-3 | TRBV5-8 | AGNLGTGTDTQY
15 | TRBJ2-4 | TRBV2 | ASSRLGTGWGENIQY
13 | TRBJ2-1 | TRBV2 | ASRAGTGPYNEQF
12 | TRBJ1-5 | TRBV28 | ASSPYWGGQNPN
13 | TRBJ2-2 | TRBV5-1 | ASSLRAGDTGELF
14 | TRBJ2-7 | TRBV18 | ASSPFSLAGTYEQY
13 | TRBJ2-2 | TRBV2 | ASSDFSGVTGELF
10 | TRBJ1-5 | TRBV23-1 | ASMGGRAPQH
12 | TRBJ2-7 | TRBV5-1 | ASSLGDSSYEQY
11 | TRBJ2-2 | TRBV5-1 | ASSLLNTGELF
12 | TRBJ2-2 | TRBV6-5 | ASNRDRNTGELF
13 | TRBJ2-1 | TRBV19 | ASSTLRASGGEQF
10 | TRBJ1-2 | TRBV5-1 | ASSLGEGGYT
13 | TRBJ1-6 | TRBV5-1 | ASSFLSSYNSPLH
10 | TRBJ2-5 | TRBV2 | ASGGRAETQY
12 | TRBJ2-7 | TRBV2 | ASNRGPSTYEQY
11 | TRBJ2-3 | TRBV5-4 | ASSSPAADTQY
13 | TRBJ2-1 | TRBV7-6 | ASSSGQGSYNEQF
13 | TRBJ1-2 | TRBV5-1 | ASSLGTGANYGYT